Reported below is one TCR beta chain. Antigen: not known. The record originates from a study of T cells in pancreatic ductal adenocarcinoma. Points from the study as a whole: Comparisons of tumor and blood clonality may show falsely lower tumor diversity.

Method: immunoSEQ multiplex PCR; TCRdb's copy keeps in-frame clones and lacks some. The sample records approximately 9,000 clones, roughly 89% being singletons. V lost 5 bases and J lost 4, with 14 bases in between. The CDR3 is 14 residues long. The germline CDR1 and CDR2 sequences are SGHAT and FQNNGV. No neoadjuvant therapy was given to the selected pancreatic ductal adenocarcinoma patients before their surgery. The sequence was collected from a human donor with pancreatic ductal adenocarcinoma. Sequenced material: PBMCs. The chain carries TRBV11-2 and TRBJ2-5; tentatively, D is TRBD1 (5 bases). CDR3 residues: CASSLLQGVETQYF. CDR3 coding DNA: TGTGCCAGCAGCCTCCTCCAGGGTGTAGAGACCCAGTACTTC. Based on the CDR3 plus reference TRBV11-2 and TRBJ2-5, the full variable domain is EAGVAQSPRYKIIEKRQSVAFWCNPISGHATLYWYQQILGQGPKLLIQFQNNGVVDDSQLPKDRFSAERLKGVDSTLKIQPAKLEDSAVYLCASSLLQGVETQYFGPGTRLLVL.